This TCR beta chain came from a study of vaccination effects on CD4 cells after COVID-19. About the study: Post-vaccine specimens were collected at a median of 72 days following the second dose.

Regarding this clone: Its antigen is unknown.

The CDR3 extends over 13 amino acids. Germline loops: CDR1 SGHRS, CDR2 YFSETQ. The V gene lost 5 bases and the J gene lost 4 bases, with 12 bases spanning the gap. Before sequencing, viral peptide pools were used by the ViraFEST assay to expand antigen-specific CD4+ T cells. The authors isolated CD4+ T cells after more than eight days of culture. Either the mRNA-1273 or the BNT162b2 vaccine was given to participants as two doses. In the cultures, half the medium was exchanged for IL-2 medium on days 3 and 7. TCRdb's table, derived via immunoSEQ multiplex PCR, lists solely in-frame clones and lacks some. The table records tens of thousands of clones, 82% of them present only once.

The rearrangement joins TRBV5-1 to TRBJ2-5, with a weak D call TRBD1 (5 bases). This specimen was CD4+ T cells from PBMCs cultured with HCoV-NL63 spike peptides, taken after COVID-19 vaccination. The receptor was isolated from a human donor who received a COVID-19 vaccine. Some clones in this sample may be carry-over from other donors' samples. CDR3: CASRVDSIETQYF. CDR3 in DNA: TGCGCCAGCAGAGTCGACAGCATAGAGACCCAGTACTTC.